This T cell receptor beta chain is drawn from a study of OX40 agonist ivuxolimab in advanced cancers. A note on the overall study: Ivuxolimab was an agonistic, fully human IgG2 monoclonal antibody directed against OX40 (CD134), a costimulatory receptor. Intravenous ivuxolimab was administered to patients every 2 weeks at six dose levels: 0.01, 0.1, 0.3, 1.5, 3 and 10 mg/kg. Of the roughly 52 dose-escalation patients, hepatocellular carcinoma was present in about 20, melanoma in approximately 15, renal cell carcinoma in 9 and head and neck cancer in 9. The dose-escalation cohort was 82.7% male with a mean age of roughly 62 years, ranging from about 20 to 85. Prior anti-PD-1, anti-PD-L1 or anti-CTLA-4 therapy was permitted, and 35% to 40% of dose-escalation patients had received checkpoint inhibitors. Partial responses were achieved by three dose-escalation patients, of whom one had hepatocellular carcinoma and two had cutaneous melanoma. The purpose of peripheral TCRbeta sequencing was to test whether ivuxolimab changed TCR sequence diversity and led to clonal T-cell expansion. The monotherapy dose-escalation portion (N ≈ 56 patients) of the phase I ivuxolimab trial is reported in the paper.

Broad study findings and their caveats: Low levels of normalized T-cell clonal expansion were also seen in some patients who did not respond. After ivuxolimab, more expanded clones were found on average in CD8+ T cells than in CD4+ T cells. Partial responders in the 0.1-3.0 mg/kg groups had among the lowest normalized peripheral clonal expansion, especially among CD8+ T cells. Which antigens the clonally expanded peripheral T cells were specific for was not determined. Clonal expansion of both CD4+ and CD8+ blood T cells was observed from baseline to week 6 at doses 0.1 to 3.0 mg/kg.

The trial excluded patients who had a history of autoimmune disease or were on systemic immunosuppression. Peripheral blood for TCR sequencing was collected from all dose cohorts at baseline, on cycle 4 day 1, and on cycle 7 day 1. Samples came from an open-label, multicenter, first-in-human phase I dose-escalation trial of ivuxolimab. Adults with locally advanced or metastatic melanoma, renal cell carcinoma, hepatocellular carcinoma or head and neck squamous cell carcinoma were enrolled in the trial. CD4+ and CD8+ T cells were sorted separately from peripheral blood before TCR sequencing. Genomic DNA was isolated from the sorted cells so that the TCRbeta CDR3 region could be sequenced. The immunoSEQ Assay was used to sequence the TCRbeta CDR3 regions. Imported from immuneACCESS, the table was reduced by TCRdb to in-frame sequences with V and J called. These copies leave out some clones; in studies compared against another copy, an unresolved V gene accounts for under half, and the cause of the remainder is not known. The sample table records around 94,000 clones; more than 75% of these occur just once. The biggest ten clones account for around 0.3% of the sample.

CDR1 and CDR2 are drawn from the germline V gene: SGHVS, FQNEAQ. The germline ends are 21 bases apart after V is trimmed by 2 bases and J by 7 bases. Its CDR3 holds 17 amino acids, cysteine through phenylalanine. Only the CDR3 portion is preserved as DNA: 51 bases, with reading frame beginning at the first base. As to this clone: Its specific antigen is unknown. No per-base quality is available; no much larger clone lies one base away.

The source material was CD4+ or CD8+ T cells sorted from blood, sampled in a trial of the OX40 agonist ivuxolimab. This receptor was taken from an adult with an advanced solid tumor such as melanoma, head and neck, liver or kidney cancer. The chain links TRBV7-8 with TRBJ2-1; the D gene is possibly TRBD1 or TRBD2, each agreeing over 5 bases. The CDR3 region reads CASSLQAPGRPQNEQFF. The sequence in DNA is TGTGCCAGCAGCTTACAGGCGCCGGGGCGCCCTCAGAATGAGCAGTTCTTC.